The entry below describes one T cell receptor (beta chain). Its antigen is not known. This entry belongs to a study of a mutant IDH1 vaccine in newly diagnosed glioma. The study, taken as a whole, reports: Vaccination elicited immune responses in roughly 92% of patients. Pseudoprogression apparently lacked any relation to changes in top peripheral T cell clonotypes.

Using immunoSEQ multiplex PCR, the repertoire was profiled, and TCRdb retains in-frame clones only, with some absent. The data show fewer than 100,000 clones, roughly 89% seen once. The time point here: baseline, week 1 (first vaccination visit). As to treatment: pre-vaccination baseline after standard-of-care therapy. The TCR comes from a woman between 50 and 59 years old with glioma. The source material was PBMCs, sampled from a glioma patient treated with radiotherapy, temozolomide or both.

The CDR3 sequence is CAWDLGGRNYGYTF. CDR3 DNA sequence: TGTGCCTGGGACCTTGGGGGGCGAAACTATGGCTACACCTTC. J is TRBJ1-2 and V is TRBV30; possibly TRBD1 for D (6 bases). The germline CDR1 and CDR2 sequences are GTSNPN and SVGIG (reference sequence). There are 14 residues in the CDR3. V was cut by 5 bases and J by 2 bases, with 15 bases left in between.